This TCR beta chain was captured in a study of response to subunit inactivated influenza vaccine. This clonotype was counted many times. Its antigen is as yet unknown. Study-level points and caveats: With each seasonal influenza vaccination, the authors suggested, few new T cells are recruited.

TCRdb itself ran the RT-PCR reads through MiXCR, one entry per CDR3 protein. The sample lists some 600,000 distinct CDR3 sequences, less than 15% occurring once. The source was PBMCs from blood, collected 14 days before vaccination. The source of this sequence is a man aged 50 to 60 who received an inactivated influenza vaccine.

CDR3 protein: CASSTQGGFNSPLHF. The CDR3 DNA is TGCGCCAGCAGCACACAGGGGGGATTTAATTCACCCCTCCACTTT. The chain recombines TRBV5-1 with TRBJ1-6, with 8 bases fitting TRBD1. The CDR3 loop spans 15 amino acids. V lost 4 bases and J lost 6; bases outside the gene matches: 6. Per germline, CDR1 SGHRS and CDR2 YFSETQ.